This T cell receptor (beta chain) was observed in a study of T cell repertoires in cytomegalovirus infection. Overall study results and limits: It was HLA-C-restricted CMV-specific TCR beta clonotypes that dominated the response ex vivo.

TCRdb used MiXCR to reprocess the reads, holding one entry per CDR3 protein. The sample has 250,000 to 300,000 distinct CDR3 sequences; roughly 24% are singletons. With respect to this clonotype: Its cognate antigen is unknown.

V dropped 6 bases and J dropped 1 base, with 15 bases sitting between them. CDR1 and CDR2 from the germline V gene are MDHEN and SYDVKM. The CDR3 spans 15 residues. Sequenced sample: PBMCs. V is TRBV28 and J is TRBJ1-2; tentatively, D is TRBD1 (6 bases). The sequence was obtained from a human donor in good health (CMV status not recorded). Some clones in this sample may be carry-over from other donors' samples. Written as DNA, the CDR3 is TGTGCCAGCAGGATCCAGGGGCGGGTTAACTATGGCTACACCTTC. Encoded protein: CASRIQGRVNYGYTF.